This is a list of T cell receptor beta chains from one sample in a study of T cell responses to AZD1222 COVID-19 vaccine. Produced via immunoSEQ multiplex PCR; TCRdb's table is partial and in-frame only. The sample consists of about 160,000 clones, around 90% of them appearing once. The material was peripheral blood, obtained 28 days after the second AZD1222 dose. The receptors were gathered from an adult who received the AZD1222 COVID-19 vaccine. Each CDR3 is given with its conserved first and last residue. The order of the fields is J gene, V gene, CDR3 protein.

>TRBJ1-6|TRBV4-1
CASSGFGPLHF
>TRBJ2-7|TRBV15
CATSARDRGPPYEQYF
>TRBJ1-3|TRBV13
CASSFGQPPSGNTIYF
>TRBJ1-2|TRBV7-9
CASSFAGGDGYTF
>TRBJ1-2|TRBV14
CASSQVDPLGYGYTF
>TRBJ1-2|TRBV10-3
CAIRVDRANGYTF
>TRBJ1-2|TRBV3-1/TRBV3-2
CASSQEGVYGYTF
>TRBJ1-1|TRBV4-1
CASSRGTGVDTEAFF
>TRBJ1-4|TRBV4-1
CASSQEGGFNEKLFF
>TRBJ2-1|TRBV19
CASSVLAGYNEQFF
>TRBJ2-3|TRBV5-6
CASSFGRADTQYF
>TRBJ2-5|TRBV7-9
CASSRGQDSQETQYF
>TRBJ1-2|TRBV5-8
CASSTGLHYGYTF
>TRBJ1-3|TRBV9
CASSGLGDGIGNTIYF
>TRBJ2-3|TRBV7-8
CASSLPIRLAGKTDTQYF
>TRBJ1-2|TRBV5-1
CASSHDSYGYTF